The 17 T cell receptor beta chains presented below share a single source sample, sequenced in a study of T cell repertoires in cytomegalovirus infection. TCRdb re-derived calls from the reads in MiXCR, one entry per CDR3 protein. The sample holds 310,000 or so distinct CDR3 sequences, just under 25% seen once. These receptors' targets are unknown. Sequencing used cultured PBMCs, obtained from culture after CMV antigen stimulation. The source of these receptors is a human donor in good health (CMV status not recorded). Some clones in this sample may be carry-over from other donors' samples.

The J gene is TRBJ2-5, the V gene TRBV19; 10 bases agree with TRBD2. The CDR3 contains 16 residues. The V and J ends lost 4 bases and 5 bases, in that order; junction bases with no gene match: 10. Per germline, CDR1 LNHDA and CDR2 SQIVND (reference sequence). CDR3 sequence: CASSSLAGAPGETQYF. CDR3 bases: TGTGCCAGTAGTAGCCTAGCGGGGGCCCCGGGGGAGACCCAGTACTTC. Looking up the rest from reference TRBV19 and TRBJ2-5 gives the full variable domain: DGGITQSPKYLFRKEGQNVTLSCEQNLNHDAMYWYRQDPGQGLRLIYYSQIVNDFQKGDIAEGYSVSREKKESFPLTVTSAQKNPTAFYLCASSSLAGAPGETQYFGPGTRLLVL.

The CDR3, as DNA: TGTGCCAGCAGTCGAGCGACACTAGCGGGAGTCCCCTACGAGCAGTACTTC. Protein product: CASSRATLAGVPYEQYF. The rearrangement uses TRBV6-5 and TRBJ2-7; 11 nucleotides align to TRBD2. Germline lookup yields CDR1 MNHEY and CDR2 SVGAGI. This CDR3 region has 17 residues. The ends lost 5 bases at V and 2 bases at J; junction bases unmatched: 11.

The table lists this clonotype with a count of one. At one boundary the junction diverges from the germline segment, which might be a read error. The chain carries TRBV5-1 and TRBJ2-3; TRBD2 agrees at 9 bases. Germline loops: CDR1 SGHRS, CDR2 YFSETQ. The CDR3 covers 15 residues. The CDR3 region is CASRLAGGPADTQYF. The CDR3 DNA sequence: TGCGCCAGCAGGTTGGCGGGAGGGCCGGCAGATACGCAGTATTTT.

This clonotype appeared once. The chain has TRBV29-1 and TRBJ2-1; D is possibly TRBD1 (5 bases). The V end lost 4 bases, the J end lost 0 bases, and 19 bases lay between the germline ends. CDR1 and CDR2 (germline): SQVTM, ANQGSEA. The CDR3 length is 17 residues. The CDR3 coding sequence is TGCAGCGTTGGGGCAGGGTCCAGGTCTAGCTCCTACAATGAGCAGTTCTTC. As protein: CSVGAGSRSSSYNEQFF.

This clonotype was detected only a few times. The J gene is TRBJ2-3, the V gene TRBV24-1; D might be TRBD1 (5 bases). This CDR3 contains 13 residues. From germline, CDR1 is KGHDR and CDR2 SFDVKD. Trimming removed 8 bases from V and 4 bases from J, with 12 bases in between. CDR3 sequence reads: CATTNGHPDTQYF. CDR3 in DNA: TGTGCCACCACTAACGGACACCCAGATACGCAGTATTTT.

The chain recombines TRBV9 with TRBJ2-7, with 13 bases aligning to TRBD2. Germline CDR1 SGDLS, CDR2 YYNGEE. CDR3 length: 16 residues. V gave up 4 bases and J gave up 4 bases; unmatched junction bases: 8. The CDR3 region has the DNA TGTGCCAGCAGCCCGGGGACTAGCGGGAAAGGATACGAGCAGTACTTC. It yields the protein CASSPGTSGKGYEQYF.

This clonotype has just a few counts. V is TRBV12-3 or TRBV12-4 and J is TRBJ2-4; D may be TRBD1 or TRBD2 (7 bases each). The CDR3 extends over 14 amino acids. The V end was cut by 4 bases, the J end by 5 bases, with 12 bases between. For the CDR3, the DNA is TGTGCCAGCAGTTCCCCAGGGGGGGAAAACATTCAGTACTTC. Translating gives CASSSPGGENIQYF.

The chain uses TRBV7-2 and TRBJ1-5; D possibly corresponds to TRBD1 (5 bases). CDR1 is SGHTA, CDR2 FQGNSA, per germline. The CDR3 covers 14 residues. Trimming left V 2 bases short and J 9 bases short, with 14 bases between. The chain's CDR3 is CASSLQGPDGPQHF. The CDR3 bases are TGTGCCAGCAGCTTACAGGGCCCGGATGGGCCCCAGCATTTT.

This chain links TRBV7-9 with TRBJ2-1; 13 bases are shared with TRBD2. The CDR3 contains 17 residues. V was pared by 4 bases and J by 4 bases, with 7 bases of the junction left unmatched. Germline V gene data show CDR1 as SEHNR and CDR2 as FQNEAQ (reference sequence). As DNA, the CDR3 is TGTGCCAGCAGCTCTACTAGCGGGAGGGCCGGGTACAATGAGCAGTTCTTC. Its protein is CASSSTSGRAGYNEQFF. Based on the CDR3 plus reference TRBV7-9 and TRBJ2-1, the full variable domain is DTGVSQNPRHKITKRGQNVTFRCDPISEHNRLYWYRQTLGQGPEFLTYFQNEAQLEKSRLLSDRFSAERPKGSFSTLEIQRTEQGDSAMYLCASSSTSGRAGYNEQFFGPGTRLTVL.

This clonotype came up a few times. The chain is built from TRBV19 and TRBJ1-2; D might be TRBD1 (5 bases). Germline V gene data show CDR1 as LNHDA and CDR2 as SQIVND (reference sequence). The CDR3 has 17 amino acids. Trimming took 2 bases from V and 0 from J, leaving 16 bases between them. This CDR3 is CASSISSGGESNYGYTF. The CDR3 DNA sequence: TGTGCCAGTAGTATATCTTCGGGGGGGGAATCTAACTATGGCTACACCTTC.

This clonotype was found a few times. The V and J genes are TRBV25-1 and TRBJ2-1; D might be TRBD1 or TRBD2, each matching 5 bases. Trimming shortened V by 4 bases and J by 5 bases, and 15 bases separated the two germline ends. This CDR3 has 15 residues. In germline, CDR1 is MGHDK, CDR2 SYGVNS. The CDR3: CASSVQGGGHNEQFF. The CDR3 bases are TGTGCCAGCAGTGTTCAGGGTGGAGGTCACAATGAGCAGTTCTTC.

This clonotype has a handful of counts. The J gene is TRBJ2-7, the V gene TRBV29-1; TRBD1 or TRBD2 may be the D gene (5 bases each). The germline gives CDR1 SQVTM, CDR2 ANQGSEA. V dropped 8 bases and J dropped 7 bases, with 15 bases sitting between them. The CDR3 totals 11 residues. CDR3 in amino acids: CSCKEGYEQYV. The CDR3 DNA follows: TGCAGCTGTAAAGAGGGGTATGAGCAGTACGTC.

J is TRBJ1-1 and V is TRBV29-1; no clear D. CDR1 and CDR2 (germline): SQVTM, ANQGSEA. This CDR3 comprises 11 residues. V dropped 4 bases and J dropped 1 base, with 4 bases sitting between them. DNA of the CDR3: TGCAGCGTTGGCCGGAACACTGAAGCTTTCTTT. Amino acids: CSVGRNTEAFF.

This clonotype appeared a single time. This chain connects TRBV4-1 to TRBJ1-6; D gene ambiguous. V was clipped by 0 bases and J by 8 bases, with 14 bases between them. The CDR3 length is 16 residues. Germline V lookup: CDR1 MGHRA, CDR2 YSYEKL. CDR3 nucleotides: TGCGCCAGCAGCCAAGATCATGTGAGTCAGTATTCACCCCTCCACTTT. This codes for CASSQDHVSQYSPLHF.

The rearrangement uses TRBV10-3 and TRBJ1-6; weak D call: TRBD1 (6 bases). Trimming stripped 3 bases from V and 7 bases from J, with 10 bases between. CDR3 length equals 14 residues. Germline V lookup: CDR1 ENHRY, CDR2 SYGVKD. CDR3 sequence: CAISDEGENSPLHF. The CDR3 region has the DNA TGTGCCATCAGTGACGAGGGGGAGAATTCACCCCTCCACTTT.

Concerning this clonotype: Just one base apart from a much larger clone, this may be a read error. The chain carries TRBV7-4 and TRBJ2-7; 10 nucleotides align to TRBD1. Germline V lookup: CDR1 SGHVT, CDR2 SQSDAQ. There are 14 residues in the CDR3. Written as DNA, the CDR3 is TGTGCCAGCAGCTTCGCCGGGACAGGGGACGAGCAGTCCTTC. Amino acids: CASSFAGTGDEQSF.

In its sample, this clonotype was seen a few times. V and J are TRBV28 and TRBJ2-5; 7 bases align to TRBD1. The germline V gene has CDR1 MDHEN and CDR2 SYDVKM. The CDR3 totals 15 residues. V dropped 2 bases and J dropped 1; count of bases not matched to a gene: 4. CDR3 nucleotides: TGTGCCAGCAGTTTACGGACAGGTCTCCAAGAGACCCAGTACTTC. The encoded protein is CASSLRTGLQETQYF.